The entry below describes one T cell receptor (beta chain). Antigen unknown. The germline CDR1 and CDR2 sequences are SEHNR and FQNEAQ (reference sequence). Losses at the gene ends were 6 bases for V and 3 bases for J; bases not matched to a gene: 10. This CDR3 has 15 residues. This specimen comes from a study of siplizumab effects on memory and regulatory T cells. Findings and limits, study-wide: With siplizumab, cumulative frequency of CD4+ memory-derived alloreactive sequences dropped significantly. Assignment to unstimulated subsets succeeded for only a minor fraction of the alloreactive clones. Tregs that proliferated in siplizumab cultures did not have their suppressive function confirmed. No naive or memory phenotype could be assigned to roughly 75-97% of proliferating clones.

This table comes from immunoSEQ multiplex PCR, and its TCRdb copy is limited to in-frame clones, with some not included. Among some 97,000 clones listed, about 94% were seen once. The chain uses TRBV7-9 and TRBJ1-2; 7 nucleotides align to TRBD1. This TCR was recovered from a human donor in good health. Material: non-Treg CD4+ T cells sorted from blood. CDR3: CASSFTTGWDYGYTF. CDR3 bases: TGTGCCAGCAGTTTTACGACAGGGTGGGACTATGGCTACACCTTC.